Following are 24 T cell receptor beta chains from one sample sequenced in a study of regulatory T cells in long-lasting Graves disease. In building TCR beta libraries, iRepertoire HTBI primers were used together with Arm-PCR of CDR3 regions. TCRdb processed the multiplex PCR reads anew with MiXCR; each CDR3 protein has one entry. The sample contains about 470,000 distinct CDR3 sequences, around 15% of which appear only once. Time point given: newly diagnosed GD, antithyroid drugs for less than 3 months. From PBMCs, RNA was extracted and then used to make the TCR library. These data also formed part of another study, on T cells in Graves' hyperthyroidism and ophthalmopathy.

The sequencing here drew on peripheral blood mononuclear cells (PBMCs), taken at new diagnosis, from a patient treated with antithyroid drugs. The origin of the receptors is a man aged 35 to 55 with Graves disease.

This clonotype was counted only a few times. The chain recombines TRBV19 with TRBJ1-1; D unresolved. The CDR3 length is 15 residues. Trimming left V 1 base short and J 0 bases short, with 9 bases between. Germline CDR1 reads LNHDA; CDR2 reads SQIVND (reference sequence). CDR3 protein: CASSIVTGMNTEAFF. CDR3 sequence (DNA): TGTGCCAGTAGTATAGTAACGGGGATGAACACTGAAGCTTTCTTT.

V gene TRBV24-1 combines with J gene TRBJ2-7; D perhaps matches TRBD1 (6 bases). V was cut by 3 bases and J by 6 bases, with 11 bases left in between. This CDR3 is 13 amino acids long. CDR1 KGHDR and CDR2 SFDVKD come from the germline V gene. CDR3 DNA: TGTGCCACCAGTGATACTCAGGGGAGCGAGCAGTACTTC. This codes for CATSDTQGSEQYF.

The sample holds many counts of this clonotype. This sequence joins TRBV2 and TRBJ2-3; maybe TRBD1 (6 bases). Between the trimmed V and J ends, which lost 6 bases and 4 bases, there was a span of 14 bases. Germline assignment: CDR1 SNHLY and CDR2 FYNNEI. The CDR3 runs 14 residues. The CDR3 sequence is CASRIRDISDTQYF. The CDR3 DNA is TGTGCCAGCAGAATTAGGGACATCTCAGATACGCAGTATTTT.

Ten or more counts support this clonotype. The J gene is TRBJ2-3, the V gene TRBV5-1; the match to TRBD2 covers 9 bases. Germline V gives CDR1 SGHRS, CDR2 YFSETQ. The V gene end was trimmed by 1 base and the J gene end by 5 bases; junction bases not matched to a gene: 2. This CDR3 spans 14 amino acids. The CDR3 DNA reads TGCGCCAGCAGCTTGTCTAGCGGGATAGATACGCAGTATTTT. It specifies CASSLSSGIDTQYF.

This clonotype occurred many times. The chain employs TRBV3-1 and TRBJ2-7, with 8 bases matching TRBD1. Germline V gene data show CDR1 as LGHDT and CDR2 as YNNKEL (reference sequence). This CDR3 comprises 14 residues. The V gene end was trimmed by 4 bases and the J gene end by 6 bases; junction bases not matched to a gene: 8. DNA of the CDR3: TGTGCCAGCAGCCTCGACAGGGGTCCGATCGAGCAGTACTTC. This sequence encodes CASSLDRGPIEQYF.

The rearrangement joins TRBV10-3 to TRBJ2-1; 11 positions agree with TRBD1. This CDR3 has 16 residues. J was trimmed by 4 bases and V by 3 bases; bases with no gene match: 5. CDR1 is ENHRY and CDR2 is SYGVKD in the germline V gene. CDR3 nucleotide sequence: TGTGCCATCAGTGACACGGGACAGGGGGTTTACAATGAGCAGTTCTTC. Its protein product is CAISDTGQGVYNEQFF.

Of note for this clonotype: Since a much larger clone is just one base distant, this may be a read error. The V and J genes are TRBV7-9 and TRBJ2-5; D is perhaps TRBD1 (5 bases). V dropped 6 bases and J dropped 0 bases, with 11 bases sitting between them. Germline CDR1 and CDR2: SEHNR and FQNEAQ (reference sequence). The CDR3 is 14 residues long. The CDR3 is CASSQQEYQETQYF. The CDR3 DNA sequence: TGTGCCAGCAGTCAACAGGAGTACCAAGAGACCCAGTACTTC.

This clonotype was counted at least ten times. This chain uses TRBV5-1 with TRBJ2-7, with 7 nucleotides matching TRBD1. The V segment lost 0 bases and the J segment 5 bases; nucleotides outside the gene matches: 8. The CDR3 runs to 15 residues. Germline V gene sequence: CDR1 SGHRS, CDR2 YFSETQ. CDR3: CASSLVAGGVNEQYF. Here the CDR3 DNA reads TGCGCCAGCAGCTTGGTCGCAGGGGGAGTGAACGAGCAGTACTTC.

This clonotype was detected many times. The chain links TRBV24-1 to TRBJ2-1, with 8 bases lining up with TRBD2. The length of the CDR3 is 15 residues. Germline CDR1 is KGHDR and CDR2 is SFDVKD. The junction had 9 bases not matched to a gene; V was cut back by 4 bases and J by 8 bases. The CDR3 sequence is CATSEYGLAGHEQFF. Here the CDR3 DNA reads TGTGCCACCAGTGAATATGGACTAGCCGGCCATGAGCAGTTCTTC.

The chain links TRBV25-1 to TRBJ2-7; D is unclear. This CDR3 has 15 amino acids. V was clipped by 0 bases and J by 8 bases, with 17 bases between them. Germline CDR1 and CDR2: MGHDK and SYGVNS. CDR3 nucleotides: TGTGCCAGCAGTGAATATTATGTAAGGTCCCCGAAGCAGTACTTC. It specifies CASSEYYVRSPKQYF.

The V call is TRBV2, the J call TRBJ2-1; tentatively, D is TRBD2 (6 bases). The V and J ends lost 7 bases and 4 bases respectively, with 11 bases between them. The V gene's germline CDR1 is SNHLY and CDR2 FYNNEI. The CDR3 sequence is 13 residues long. Written as DNA, the CDR3 is TGTGCCAGCAAGGTAGCGGTATACAATGAGCAGTTCTTC. It encodes CASKVAVYNEQFF.

This clonotype was recorded at least ten times. This chain links TRBV13 with TRBJ2-3, with a tentative D call TRBD2 (5 bases). V shed 5 bases and J shed 4 bases, with 19 bases lying between them. The CDR3 is 16 residues long. Germline loops: CDR1 PRHDT, CDR2 FYEKMQ (reference sequence). The CDR3: CASSPRDGRAADTQYF. DNA of the CDR3: TGTGCCAGCAGCCCGAGAGATGGGCGGGCGGCAGATACGCAGTATTTT.

In its sample, this clonotype was seen once. V usage is TRBV6-1 and J usage is TRBJ1-5; D gene unclear. Trimming left V 2 bases short and J 1 base short, with 9 bases between. Germline V lookup: CDR1 MNHNS, CDR2 SASEGT. The CDR3 is 15 residues long. CDR3 coding DNA: TGTGCCAGCAGTGAAAGGCGAGGGAGCAATCAGCCCCAGCATTTT. As protein: CASSERRGSNQPQHF.

The V gene is TRBV5-4, the J gene TRBJ2-1, with TRBD1 matching over 9 bases. From germline, CDR1 is SGHNT and CDR2 YYREEE (reference sequence). CDR3 length equals 16 residues. The V gene end was trimmed by 6 bases and the J gene end by 7 bases; junction bases not matched to a gene: 14. DNA of the CDR3: TGTGCCAGCAAAGGGTCGAGGGACAGGGAGGTAAATGAGCAGTTCTTC. Its protein product is CASKGSRDREVNEQFF.

The chain links TRBV29-1 to TRBJ2-1; D is unclear. The end of the DNA aligns better with TRBJ2-5, so the J call may be wrong. CDR3 size: 12 residues. Per the germline V gene, CDR1 is SQVTM and CDR2 is ANQGSEA. In DNA, the CDR3 is TGCAGCGTTGTTCGAGGTGGGGAGACCCAGTACTTC. Residues: CSVVRGGETQYF.

This clonotype showed up many times. The chain is built from TRBV20-1 and TRBJ2-7, with 8 bases lining up with TRBD1. CDR1 DFQATT and CDR2 SNEGSKA come from the germline V gene (reference sequence). The CDR3 extends over 18 amino acids. Germline trimming cut 1 base from V and 0 bases from J; bases unmatched to any gene: 14. CDR3 DNA: TGCAGTGCTAGAGGCTACCAACAAGGACAGGGATTCTCCTACGAGCAGTACTTC. This codes for CSARGYQQGQGFSYEQYF.

In its sample, this clonotype was seen a few times. The V call is TRBV2, the J call TRBJ2-2, with D possibly being TRBD2 (5 bases). V shed 4 bases and J shed 6 bases, with 15 bases lying between them. The CDR3 runs 15 residues. CDR1 and CDR2 (germline): SNHLY, FYNNEI. This chain's CDR3 is CASSGPLGSAGELFF. The CDR3 DNA is TGTGCCAGCAGTGGACCTTTGGGTAGCGCCGGGGAGCTGTTTTTT.

This clonotype was detected ten times or more. The J gene is TRBJ2-6, the V gene TRBV10-3, with a weak D call TRBD2 (5 bases). Between the trimmed V and J ends, which lost 6 bases and 0 bases, there was a span of 9 bases. Germline CDR1 is ENHRY and CDR2 is SYGVKD. The CDR3 loop spans 15 amino acids. The CDR3 DNA follows: TGTGCCATCAGAGACGGACTCTCTGGGGCCAACGTCCTGACTTTC. It specifies CAIRDGLSGANVLTF.

This clonotype was observed many times. This chain joins TRBV28 and TRBJ2-2; D might be TRBD2 (5 bases). This CDR3 is built from 15 residues. Per the germline V gene, CDR1 is MDHEN and CDR2 is SYDVKM. V shed 5 bases and J shed 0 bases, with 10 bases lying between them. The CDR3 DNA reads TGTGCCAGCAGTAATCCGGGAACGAACACCGGGGAGCTGTTTTTT. It specifies CASSNPGTNTGELFF.

This clonotype was counted a few times. The rearrangement uses TRBV20-1 and TRBJ2-3, with 9 bases that match TRBD1. J lost 7 bases, V lost 3 bases, and 2 bases had no gene match. Looked up from germline, CDR1 is DFQATT and CDR2 is SNEGSKA (reference sequence). The CDR3 has 12 amino acids. This CDR3 is CSASGTGNTQYF. The CDR3 region has the DNA TGCAGTGCTAGCGGGACAGGGAATACGCAGTATTTT.

This clonotype was observed at least ten times. V gene TRBV11-3 combines with J gene TRBJ2-3, with 11 bases that match TRBD2. The germline gives CDR1 SGHNT, CDR2 YENEEA. CDR3 length: 16 residues. V was clipped by 6 bases and J by 2 bases; unmatched bases: 7. CDR3 coding DNA: TGTGCCAGCAGGAACCTAGCGGGAGGCCCCACAGATACGCAGTATTTT. Its protein product is CASRNLAGGPTDTQYF.

There are many counts of this clonotype. The rearrangement links TRBV30 to TRBJ2-1; D possibly matches TRBD1 or TRBD2 (5 bases each). V was clipped by 1 base and J by 8 bases, with 18 bases between them. This CDR3 spans 15 amino acids. The germline V gene encodes CDR1 GTSNPN and CDR2 SVGIG (reference sequence). DNA of the CDR3: TGTGCCTGGAGTGACTGGGGGACCTCCAACTATGAGCAGTTCTTC. This gives the protein CAWSDWGTSNYEQFF. The full variable domain, with the rest looked up from reference TRBV30 and TRBJ2-1, is SQTIHQWPATLVQPVGSPLSLECTVEGTSNPNLYWYRQAAGRGLQLLFYSVGIGQISSEVPQNLSASRPQDRQFILSSKKLLLSDSGFYLCAWSDWGTSNYEQFFGPGTRLTVL.

In its sample, this clonotype was seen a few times. This sequence joins TRBV19 and TRBJ2-4; no clear D. Germline CDR1 is LNHDA and CDR2 is SQIVND (reference sequence). V gave up 0 bases and J gave up 0 bases, with 6 bases separating them. CDR3 size: 15 residues. The chain's CDR3 is CASSIDGEAKNIQYF. CDR3 DNA: TGTGCCAGTAGTATAGATGGGGAAGCCAAAAACATTCAGTACTTC. Supplemented by reference TRBV19 and TRBJ2-4, the full variable domain reads DGGITQSPKYLFRKEGQNVTLSCEQNLNHDAMYWYRQDPGQGLRLIYYSQIVNDFQKGDIAEGYSVSREKKESFPLTVTSAQKNPTAFYLCASSIDGEAKNIQYFGAGTRLSVL.

In this sample, this clonotype turned up a few times. CDR3 amino acids: CASSLSAGSDQPQHF. CDR3 nucleotide sequence: TGTGCCAGCAGCTTATCTGCGGGGTCGGATCAGCCCCAGCATTTT. This chain joins TRBV11-2 and TRBJ1-5, with D uncertain. Trimming removed 2 bases from V and 5 bases from J, with 13 bases in between. CDR1 and CDR2 (germline): SGHAT, FQNNGV. This CDR3 is built from 15 residues.